This T cell receptor (beta chain) was documented in a study of blood T cell repertoires in COVID-19. The assay was immunoSEQ multiplex PCR, and TCRdb's table has in-frame clones only and misses some. The sample includes hundreds of thousands of clones, 87% seen only once; the top ten take about 6.9%. Trimming took 4 bases from V and 1 from J, leaving 22 bases between them. Germline V gives CDR1 PRHDT, CDR2 FYEKMQ (reference sequence). The CDR3 runs to 18 residues. The sample taken for sequencing was peripheral blood. The sequence was obtained from a woman between 45 and 60 years old with COVID-19, enrolled during active disease. The J gene is TRBJ2-5, the V gene TRBV13, with D unclear. The chain's CDR3 is CASSSRDSSLSFQETQYF. The CDR3 DNA sequence: TGTGCCAGCAGCTCCAGAGACTCTAGTCTGTCTTTCCAAGAGACCCAGTACTTC.